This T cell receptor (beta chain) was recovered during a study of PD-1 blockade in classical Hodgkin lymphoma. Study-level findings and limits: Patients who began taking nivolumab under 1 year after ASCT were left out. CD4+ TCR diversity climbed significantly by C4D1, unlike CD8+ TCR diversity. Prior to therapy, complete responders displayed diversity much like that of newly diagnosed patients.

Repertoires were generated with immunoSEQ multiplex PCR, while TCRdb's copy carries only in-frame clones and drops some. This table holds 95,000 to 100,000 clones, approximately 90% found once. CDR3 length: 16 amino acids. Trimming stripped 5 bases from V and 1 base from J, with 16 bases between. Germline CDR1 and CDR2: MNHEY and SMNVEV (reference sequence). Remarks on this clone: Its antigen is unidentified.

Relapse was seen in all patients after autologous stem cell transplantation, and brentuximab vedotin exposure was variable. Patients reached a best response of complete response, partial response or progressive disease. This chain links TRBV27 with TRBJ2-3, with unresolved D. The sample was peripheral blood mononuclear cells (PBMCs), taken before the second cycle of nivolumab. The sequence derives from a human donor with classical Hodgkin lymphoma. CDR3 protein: CASSLRVPGGTDTQYF. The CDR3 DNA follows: TGTGCCAGCAGTCTCCGGGTGCCTGGGGGCACAGATACGCAGTATTTT.